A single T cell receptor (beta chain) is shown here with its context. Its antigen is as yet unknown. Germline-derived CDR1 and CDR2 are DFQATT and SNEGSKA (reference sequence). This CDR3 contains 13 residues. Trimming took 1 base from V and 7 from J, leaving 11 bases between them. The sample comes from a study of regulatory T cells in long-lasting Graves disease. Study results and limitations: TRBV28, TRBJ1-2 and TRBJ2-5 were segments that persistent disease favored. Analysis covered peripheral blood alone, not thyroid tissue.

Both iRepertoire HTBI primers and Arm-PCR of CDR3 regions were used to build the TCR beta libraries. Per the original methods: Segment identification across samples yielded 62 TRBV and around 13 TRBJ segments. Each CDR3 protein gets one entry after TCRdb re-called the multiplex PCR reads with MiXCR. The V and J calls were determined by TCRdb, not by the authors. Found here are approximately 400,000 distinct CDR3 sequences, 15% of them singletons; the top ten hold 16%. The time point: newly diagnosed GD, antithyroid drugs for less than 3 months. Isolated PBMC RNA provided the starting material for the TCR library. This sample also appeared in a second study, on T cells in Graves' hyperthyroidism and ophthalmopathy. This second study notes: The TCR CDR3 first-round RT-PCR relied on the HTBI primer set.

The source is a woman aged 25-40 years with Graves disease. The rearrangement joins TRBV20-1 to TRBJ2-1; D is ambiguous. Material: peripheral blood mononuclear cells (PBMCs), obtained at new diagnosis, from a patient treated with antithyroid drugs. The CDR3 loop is CSARGPLGNEQFF. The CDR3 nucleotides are TGCAGTGCTAGAGGCCCCCTTGGGAATGAGCAGTTCTTC.